Each of the 32 T cell receptor beta chains below was sequenced from the same sample in a study of T cells after posttransplantation cyclophosphamide. The repertoire was sequenced with immunoSEQ multiplex PCR; TCRdb's copy has only in-frame clones and lacks some. The sample holds roughly 20,000 clones, under 80% seen once. Treatment was busulfan-fludarabine conditioning, a marrow graft, and cyclophosphamide on days +3 and +4. Sequenced material: PBMCs, taken after an allogeneic stem cell transplant with post-transplant cyclophosphamide. Receptors were obtained from a young adult male patient who received an allogeneic stem cell transplant from a related donor, was CMV-positive, and had acute GVHD only. Some T cells may trace back to the graft donor.

The J gene is TRBJ2-7, the V gene TRBV7-2, with TRBD1 matching over 8 bases. V shed 5 bases, J shed 2 bases, and the junction held 8 bases outside the gene matches. The CDR3 runs to 15 residues. Germline CDR1 SGHTA, CDR2 FQGNSA. CDR3 sequence reads: CASSARTGLAYEQYF. CDR3 sequence (DNA): TGTGCCAGCAGCGCCAGGACAGGGCTTGCCTACGAGCAGTACTTC.

V and J are TRBV6-1 and TRBJ1-2; 9 bases are shared with TRBD1. This CDR3 is 13 amino acids long. Germline loops: CDR1 MNHNS, CDR2 SASEGT. V lost 6 bases, J lost 6 bases, and 5 bases stayed unmatched. CDR3 bases: TGTGCCAGCAGGGGACAGGGAGGAAATGGCTACACCTTC. Translated, it gives CASRGQGGNGYTF.

The chain recombines TRBV7-3 with TRBJ2-1, with 11 bases fitting TRBD2. V dropped 4 bases and J dropped 10; count of bases not matched to a gene: 9. The length of the CDR3 is 15 residues. CDR1 is SGHTA, CDR2 FQGTGA, per germline. CDR3 protein: CASSSRSGGDREQFF. CDR3 coding DNA: TGTGCCAGCAGCTCGCGTAGCGGGGGGGATCGAGAGCAGTTCTTC.

The chain links TRBV11-2 to TRBJ2-4; 8 nucleotides agree with TRBD1. This CDR3 is 13 amino acids long. Per the germline V gene, CDR1 is SGHAT and CDR2 is FQNNGV. Losses at the gene ends were 8 bases for V and 6 bases for J; bases not matched to a gene: 6. The CDR3 DNA reads TGTGCCAGCGCGGGACAGGACATAAACATTCAGTACTTC. This gives the protein CASAGQDINIQYF.

The chain is built from TRBV19 and TRBJ1-6; 11 positions match TRBD1. Germline V gene sequence: CDR1 LNHDA, CDR2 SQIVND (reference sequence). Trimming took 3 bases from V and 6 from J; bases not matched to a gene: 10. This CDR3 is built from 18 residues. CDR3 coding DNA: TGTGCCAGTAGTATTTCGGACAGGGGGCGTAAGCTTAATTCACCCCTCCACTTT. This encodes CASSISDRGRKLNSPLHF. Supplemented by reference TRBV19 and TRBJ1-6, the full variable domain reads DGGITQSPKYLFRKEGQNVTLSCEQNLNHDAMYWYRQDPGQGLRLIYYSQIVNDFQKGDIAEGYSVSREKKESFPLTVTSAQKNPTAFYLCASSISDRGRKLNSPLHFGNGTRLTVT.

This rearrangement joins TRBV9 to TRBJ2-1; D is uncertain. The CDR3 runs to 13 residues. Germline V lookup: CDR1 SGDLS, CDR2 YYNGEE. V was pared by 3 bases and J by 8 bases, with 12 bases between. The CDR3 sequence: CASSGSRYDEQFF. CDR3 coding DNA: TGTGCCAGCAGCGGGTCTCGGTACGATGAGCAGTTCTTC.

The chain is built from TRBV9 and TRBJ2-2; 7 nucleotides agree with TRBD2. CDR1 and CDR2 from the germline V gene are SGDLS and YYNGEE. The CDR3 length is 14 residues. Germline trimming cut 5 bases from V and 2 bases from J; bases unmatched to any gene: 3. CDR3 DNA sequence: TGTGCCAGCAGGAAGCGGGGAAACACCGGGGAGCTGTTTTTT. Its translation is CASRKRGNTGELFF.

The CDR3, as DNA: TGTGCCAGCAGTAAAACAGGGGGTATGGAGCCCCAGCATTTT. Translating gives CASSKTGGMEPQHF. V gene TRBV2 combines with J gene TRBJ1-5; 8 nucleotides match TRBD1. CDR3 length: 14 residues. Trimming took 5 bases from V and 8 from J; bases not matched to a gene: 8. CDR1 and CDR2 from the germline V gene are SNHLY and FYNNEI.

The chain employs TRBV6-5 and TRBJ1-1, with 9 bases aligning to TRBD1. This CDR3 has 13 amino acids. The junction had 6 bases not matched to a gene; V was cut back by 6 bases and J by 7 bases. Germline V gene data show CDR1 as MNHEY and CDR2 as SVGAGI. Here the CDR3 reads CASSLGQGREAFF. CDR3 DNA: TGTGCCAGCAGCTTGGGACAGGGCCGTGAAGCTTTCTTT.

V gene TRBV7-6 combines with J gene TRBJ2-1; 8 bases map to TRBD2. The CDR3 runs 14 residues. Germline CDR1 SGHVS, CDR2 FNYEAQ. Germline trimming cut 1 base from V and 8 bases from J; bases unmatched to any gene: 4. The CDR3 is CASSLVGRADEQFF. DNA of the CDR3: TGTGCCAGCAGCTTAGTCGGGAGGGCGGATGAGCAGTTCTTC. Complete variable domain (other parts from reference TRBV7-6 and TRBJ2-1): GAGVSQSPRYKVTKRGQDVALRCDPISGHVSLYWYRQALGQGPEFLTYFNYEAQQDKSGLPNDRFSAERPEGSISTLTIQRTEQRDSAMYRCASSLVGRADEQFFGPGTRLTVL.

This chain joins TRBV6-4 and TRBJ2-2; 9 bases are shared with TRBD2. V lost 4 bases to trimming and J lost 0 bases; unmatched junction nucleotides: 3. The CDR3 has 16 residues. Looked up from germline, CDR1 is MRHNA and CDR2 is SNTAGT. CDR3 DNA: TGTGCCAGCAGTGTGGTAGCGGGGGCGAACACCGGGGAGCTGTTTTTT. This gives the protein CASSVVAGANTGELFF.

A note on this clone: An end of the junction does not agree with germline; a read error may underlie this. This chain uses TRBV2 with TRBJ1-2; no definite D call. Germline CDR1 reads SNHLY; CDR2 reads FYNNEI. The CDR3 loop spans 14 amino acids. The CDR3 coding sequence is TGTGCCGGCAGGTTGGGCGAAGGGAGCTATGGCTACACCTTC. This translates into CAGRLGEGSYGYTF.

The CDR3 reads CASSLWGLPNEKLFF. The CDR3 DNA reads TGTGCCAGCAGCTTGTGGGGACTGCCTAATGAAAAACTGTTTTTT. The V gene is TRBV5-6, the J gene TRBJ1-4; perhaps TRBD1 as D (5 bases). The CDR3 sequence is 15 residues long. V was shortened by 1 base and J by 3 bases, with 10 bases between the two germline ends. CDR1 and CDR2 (germline): SGHDT, YYEEEE. Full variable domain (remainder filled in from reference TRBV5-6 and TRBJ1-4): DAGVTQSPTHLIKTRGQQVTLRCSPKSGHDTVSWYQQALGQGPQFIFQYYEEEERQRGNFPDRFSGHQFPNYSSELNVNALLLGDSALYLCASSLWGLPNEKLFFGSGTQLSVL.

The chain couples TRBV2 to TRBJ1-1; D is perhaps TRBD1 (6 bases). This CDR3 is built from 12 residues. Germline assignment: CDR1 SNHLY and CDR2 FYNNEI. Trimming stripped 5 bases from V and 6 bases from J, with 10 bases between. The DNA for the CDR3 is TGTGCCAGCAGTTCAACAGGGTCTGAAGCTTTCTTT. Its protein product is CASSSTGSEAFF.

The CDR3 DNA follows: TGTGCCAGCAGTAGACAGGCTTGGGAGACCCAGTACTTC. This gives the protein CASSRQAWETQYF. The chain uses TRBV27 and TRBJ2-5; maybe TRBD1 (6 bases). The CDR3 contains 13 residues. V was trimmed by 5 bases and J by 5 bases, leaving 12 bases between them. Germline-derived CDR1 and CDR2 are MNHEY and SMNVEV (reference sequence).

In this sample, this clone turned up once. The chain couples TRBV5-4 to TRBJ2-1; the D is unclear. The V end was cut by 0 bases, the J end by 10 bases, with 8 bases between. Germline CDR1 is SGHNT and CDR2 is YYREEE (reference sequence). This CDR3 has 12 residues. The DNA for the CDR3 is TGTGCCAGCAGCTTGGGGCTTATGGAGCAGTTCTTC. Amino acids: CASSLGLMEQFF.

The chain employs TRBV11-2 and TRBJ2-3; 9 bases align to TRBD1. CDR3 size: 15 residues. Trimming removed 5 bases from V and 4 bases from J; junction bases left unmatched: 7. Germline assignment: CDR1 SGHAT and CDR2 FQNNGV. CDR3 amino acids: CASSGRTGASDTQYF. Written as DNA, the CDR3 is TGTGCCAGCAGCGGCCGGACAGGGGCCTCAGATACGCAGTATTTT.

The gene calls are TRBV14 and TRBJ2-1, with D perhaps matching TRBD2 (5 bases). The CDR3 length is 12 residues. V dropped 6 bases and J dropped 10 bases, with 13 bases sitting between them. Germline V CDR1 and CDR2: SGHDN, FVKESK. CDR3 residues: CASRAVTREQFF. Here the CDR3 DNA reads TGTGCCAGCAGGGCCGTCACTAGGGAGCAGTTCTTC.

The gene calls are TRBV18 and TRBJ1-2, with 10 bases identical to TRBD1. The length of the CDR3 is 16 residues. Germline trimming cut 6 bases from V and 4 bases from J; bases unmatched to any gene: 11. Germline lookup yields CDR1 KGHSH and CDR2 LQKENI. The CDR3 is CASSPTGTGVAYGYTF. The DNA for the CDR3 is TGTGCCAGCTCCCCCACCGGGACAGGGGTGGCCTATGGCTACACCTTC. The full variable domain, in which reference TRBV18 and TRBJ1-2 provide the parts outside the CDR3, is NAGVMQNPRHLVRRRGQEARLRCSPMKGHSHVYWYRQLPEEGLKFMVYLQKENIIDESGMPKERFSAEFPKEGPSILRIQQVVRGDSAAYFCASSPTGTGVAYGYTFGSGTRLTVV.

The chain is built from TRBV29-1 and TRBJ1-2, with TRBD1 matching over 7 bases. Germline CDR1 SQVTM, CDR2 ANQGSEA. The CDR3 length is 14 residues. Germline trimming cut 0 bases from V and 8 bases from J; bases unmatched to any gene: 9. Written as DNA, the CDR3 is TGCAGCGTTGAAGACGGACAGGCAGGGGAGGGCTACACCTTC. Protein: CSVEDGQAGEGYTF.

The V and J genes are TRBV11-3 and TRBJ2-2; 11 nucleotides match TRBD2. V was clipped by 3 bases and J by 7 bases; unmatched bases: 10. The CDR3 loop spans 17 amino acids. Germline CDR1 and CDR2: SGHNT and YENEEA. CDR3: CASSFALSGGADGELFF. CDR3 DNA sequence: TGTGCCAGCAGCTTTGCCCTTAGCGGGGGGGCTGACGGGGAGCTGTTTTTT.

The chain couples TRBV10-3 to TRBJ2-7; 7 positions agree with TRBD1. The CDR3 covers 14 residues. Germline CDR1 reads ENHRY; CDR2 reads SYGVKD. J was trimmed by 1 base and V by 11 bases; bases with no gene match: 11. The CDR3 nucleotides are TGTGCCCTCGGTACAGGGACAGAGTCCTACGAGCAGTACTTC. It codes for CALGTGTESYEQYF.

The gene calls are TRBV29-1 and TRBJ2-2; maybe TRBD2 (6 bases). There are 12 residues in the CDR3. Germline V gives CDR1 SQVTM, CDR2 ANQGSEA. V lost 7 bases and J lost 6, with 12 bases in between. The CDR3 DNA is TGCAGCGCCCGGCGGGGTCCCGGGGAGCTGTTTTTT. Its protein is CSARRGPGELFF.

The chain employs TRBV11-2 and TRBJ2-3; D is perhaps TRBD2 (6 bases). Germline V gene data show CDR1 as SGHAT and CDR2 as FQNNGV. Trimming took off 6 bases at V and 2 bases at J, with 15 bases between the two ends. The CDR3 covers 15 residues. The DNA of the CDR3 is TGTGCCAGCAGGCGACCGGGACTCCACACAGATACGCAGTATTTT. Translated, it gives CASRRPGLHTDTQYF.

By proportion, this clone is medium-sized (0.01 to 0.1%). An end of the junction differs from the germline gene, which may be a read error. The rearrangement links TRBV7-2 to TRBJ2-1; D unclear. CDR1 is SGHTA, CDR2 FQGNSA, per germline. The CDR3 contains 15 residues. CDR3 loop: CASSFYSSSYNEQFF. DNA for the CDR3: TGTGCCAGCAGCTTTTACAGCAGCTCCTATAATGAGCAGTTCTTC.

This chain connects TRBV5-1 to TRBJ2-1, with TRBD2 matching 11 bases. With V trimmed by 2 bases and J by 2 bases, 0 bases remained unmatched. The CDR3 is made up of 15 amino acids. From germline, CDR1 is SGHRS and CDR2 YFSETQ. The CDR3 is CASSFSGGAYNEQFF. DNA of the CDR3: TGCGCCAGCAGCTTTAGCGGGGGGGCCTACAATGAGCAGTTCTTC.

The rearrangement joins TRBV5-4 to TRBJ1-5; D is unclear. Deletions cut 0 bases from V and 6 bases from J, with 10 bases between. CDR3 length: 14 amino acids. The germline V gene has CDR1 SGHNT and CDR2 YYREEE (reference sequence). The CDR3 nucleotides are TGTGCCAGCAGCTTGGTAGGTAGCGGTCAGCCCCAGCATTTT. This encodes CASSLVGSGQPQHF.

As concerns this clone: One junction end does not reproduce the germline sequence, and a read error may be involved. V and J are TRBV5-1 and TRBJ1-2; D unresolved. The germline V gene encodes CDR1 SGHRS and CDR2 YFSETQ. This CDR3 contains 12 residues. DNA for the CDR3: TGCGCCAGCAGCTTGGACCGGCGGGCGTATGCCTTC. This gives the protein CASSLDRRAYAF.

The rearrangement joins TRBV10-3 to TRBJ2-1, with TRBD1 matching over 7 bases. The CDR3 runs to 17 residues. After removal of 0 bases from V and 7 bases from J, the junction contained 12 bases not matched to a gene. CDR1 is ENHRY, CDR2 SYGVKD, per germline. CDR3 bases: TGTGCCATCAGTGAGTCGGAAGGAACAGGGGATTCTAATGAGCAGTTCTTC. As protein: CAISESEGTGDSNEQFF.

The gene calls are TRBV4-2 and TRBJ2-3; TRBD2 agrees at 10 bases. The CDR3 totals 17 residues. J was trimmed by 10 bases and V by 1 base; bases with no gene match: 14. Germline values: CDR1 LGHNA, CDR2 YNFKEQ. The DNA of the CDR3 is TGTGCCAGCAGCCAAGCCCTGGGAGCGGGGGGGCCTAGGTCGCAGTATTTT. Translation gives CASSQALGAGGPRSQYF.

The J gene is TRBJ1-5, the V gene TRBV4-2; TRBD1 matches 12 bases. CDR1 and CDR2 from the germline V gene are LGHNA and YNFKEQ. The CDR3 contains 17 residues. The V segment lost 3 bases and the J segment 1 base; nucleotides outside the gene matches: 4. CDR3 in amino acids: CASSQGTGGASNQPQHF. CDR3 DNA sequence: TGTGCCAGCAGCCAGGGGACAGGGGGCGCGAGCAATCAGCCCCAGCATTTT.

This chain joins TRBV5-6 and TRBJ2-7; 8 bases align to TRBD1. The CDR3 has 13 residues. Trimming at V came to 0 bases and at J to 6 bases, leaving 2 bases not matched to a gene. CDR1 is SGHDT and CDR2 is YYEEEE in the germline V gene. The CDR3, as DNA: TGTGCCAGCAGCTTGGGGCAGGGGGCCGAGCAGTACTTC. It is translated as CASSLGQGAEQYF.